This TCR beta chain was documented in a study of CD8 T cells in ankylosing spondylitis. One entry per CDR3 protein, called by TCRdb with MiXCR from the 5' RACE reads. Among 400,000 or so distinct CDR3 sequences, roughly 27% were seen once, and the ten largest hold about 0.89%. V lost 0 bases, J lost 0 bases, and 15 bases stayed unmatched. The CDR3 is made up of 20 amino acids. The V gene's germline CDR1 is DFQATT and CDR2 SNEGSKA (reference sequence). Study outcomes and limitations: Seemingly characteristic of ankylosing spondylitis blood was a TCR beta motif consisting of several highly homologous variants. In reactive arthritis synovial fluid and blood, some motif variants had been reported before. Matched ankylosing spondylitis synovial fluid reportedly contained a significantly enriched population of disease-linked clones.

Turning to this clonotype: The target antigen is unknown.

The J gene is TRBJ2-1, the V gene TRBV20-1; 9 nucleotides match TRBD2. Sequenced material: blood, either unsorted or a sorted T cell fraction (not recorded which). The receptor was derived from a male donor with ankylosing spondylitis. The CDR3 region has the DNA TGCAGTGCTAGAGATCACCGGGCGGGAGGGCCGTTGAACTCCTACAATGAGCAGTTCTTC. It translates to CSARDHRAGGPLNSYNEQFF.